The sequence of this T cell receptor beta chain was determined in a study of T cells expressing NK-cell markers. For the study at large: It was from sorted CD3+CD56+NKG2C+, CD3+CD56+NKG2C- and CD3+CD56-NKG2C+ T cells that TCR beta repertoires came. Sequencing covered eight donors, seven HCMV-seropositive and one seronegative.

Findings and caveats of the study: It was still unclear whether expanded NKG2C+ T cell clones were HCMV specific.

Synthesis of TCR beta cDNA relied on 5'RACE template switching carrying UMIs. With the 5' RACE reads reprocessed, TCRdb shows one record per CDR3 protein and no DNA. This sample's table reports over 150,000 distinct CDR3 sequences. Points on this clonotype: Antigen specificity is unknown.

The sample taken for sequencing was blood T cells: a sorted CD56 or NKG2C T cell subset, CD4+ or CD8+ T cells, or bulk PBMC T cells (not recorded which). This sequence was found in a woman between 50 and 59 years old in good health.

CDR3 region: CASSDSQFGTSLTGELFF. The chain combines TRBV6-1 with TRBJ2-2; TCRdb's assignment of TRBD2 cannot be checked, as there is no DNA. Germline CDR1 is MNHNS and CDR2 is SASEGT. This CDR3 is built from 18 residues.